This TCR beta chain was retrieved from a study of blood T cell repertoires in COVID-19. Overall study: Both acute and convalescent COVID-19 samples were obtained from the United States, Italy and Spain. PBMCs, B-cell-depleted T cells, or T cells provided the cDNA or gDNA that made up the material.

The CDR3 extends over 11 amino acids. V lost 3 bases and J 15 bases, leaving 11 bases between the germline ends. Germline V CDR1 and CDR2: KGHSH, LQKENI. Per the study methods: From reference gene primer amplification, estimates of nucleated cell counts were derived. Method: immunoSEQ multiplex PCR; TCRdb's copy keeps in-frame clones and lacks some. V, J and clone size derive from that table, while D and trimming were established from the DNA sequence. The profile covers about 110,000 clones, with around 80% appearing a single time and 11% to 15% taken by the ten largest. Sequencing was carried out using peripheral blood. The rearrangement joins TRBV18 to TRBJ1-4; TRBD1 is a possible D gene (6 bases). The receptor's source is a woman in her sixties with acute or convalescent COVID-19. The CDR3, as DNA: TGTGCCAGCTCACCGGGCCAGGGGATGTTTTTT. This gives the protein CASSPGQGMFF.